Detailed here is one T cell receptor (beta chain). The data were taken from a study of CD8+ T cells in alopecia areata. The CDR3 is 15 residues long. The V gene lost 4 bases and the J gene lost 0 bases, with 11 bases spanning the gap. Per germline, CDR1 SEHNR and CDR2 FQNEAQ (reference sequence). Treatment defined: oral pan-JAK inhibitor, 5-10 mg twice daily. Sequencing relied on a cDNA template that was reverse transcribed from extracted RNA. Sequencing was performed with immunoSEQ multiplex PCR; in TCRdb, only in-frame clones are kept and a portion is missing. The sample comprises some 150,000 clones, about 85% of which are singletons, and about 13% rests with the top ten.

This TCR derives from a human donor with alopecia areata. The chain links TRBV7-9 to TRBJ2-3, with D maybe TRBD1 (6 bases). Material: CD8+ T cells sorted from blood, obtained at week 4, from a patient treated with tofacitinib. CDR3 loop: CASSSGQTSTDTQYF. The CDR3 coding sequence is TGTGCCAGCAGCTCTGGACAGACTAGCACAGATACGCAGTATTTT.